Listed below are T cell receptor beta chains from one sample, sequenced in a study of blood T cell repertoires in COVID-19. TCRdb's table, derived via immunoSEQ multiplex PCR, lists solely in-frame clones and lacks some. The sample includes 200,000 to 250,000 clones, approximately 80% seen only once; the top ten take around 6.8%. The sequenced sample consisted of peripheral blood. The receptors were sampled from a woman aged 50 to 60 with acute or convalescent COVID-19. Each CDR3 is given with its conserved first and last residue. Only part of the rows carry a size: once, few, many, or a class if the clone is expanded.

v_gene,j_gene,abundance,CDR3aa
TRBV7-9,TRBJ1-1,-,CATSPNSLTNTEAFF
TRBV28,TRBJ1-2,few,CASTTGQGAYGFYGYTF
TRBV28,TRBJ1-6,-,CASSFLPAQQNSPLHF
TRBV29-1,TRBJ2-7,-,CSVEKVTGGEQYF
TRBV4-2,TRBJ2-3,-,CASSQVLAGSTDTQYF
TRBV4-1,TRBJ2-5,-,CASSQAGQGGQETQYF
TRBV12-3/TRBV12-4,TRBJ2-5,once,CASSFSGRGTQYF
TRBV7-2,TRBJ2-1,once,CASSSNNEQFF
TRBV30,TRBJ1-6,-,CAWGRLGQGGSPLHF
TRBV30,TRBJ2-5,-,CAFDRKKTQYF
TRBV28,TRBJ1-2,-,CASSAPGTAHYGYTF
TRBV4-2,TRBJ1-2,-,CASSQVEVGGYTF
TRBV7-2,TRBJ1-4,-,CASSLGQPNEKLFF
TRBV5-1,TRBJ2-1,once,CASSSGTGGYNEQFF
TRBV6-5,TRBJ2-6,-,CASSFGQSSGANVLTF
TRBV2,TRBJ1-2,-,CASNTVRVYGYTF
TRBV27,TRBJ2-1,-,CAISRGLAGGPEFF
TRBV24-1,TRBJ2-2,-,CATEDTGGTGELFF
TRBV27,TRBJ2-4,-,CASSLLSGSGSGNIQYF
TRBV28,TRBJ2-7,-,CASSLHATPDYEQYF
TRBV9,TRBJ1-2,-,CASSQTGTGSGYTF
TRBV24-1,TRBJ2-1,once,CATSGSNEQFF
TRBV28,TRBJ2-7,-,CASSSFDKLPYEQYF
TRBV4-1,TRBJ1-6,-,CASRLLGQGNSPLHF
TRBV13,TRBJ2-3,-,CASSFIGDTQYF
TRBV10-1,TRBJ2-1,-,CASSFSTGRRTNEQFF
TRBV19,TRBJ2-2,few,CASSIQGLATGELFF
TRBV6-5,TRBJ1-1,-,CASSEWAGGAFF
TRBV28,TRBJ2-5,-,CASSPGTSVKTQYF
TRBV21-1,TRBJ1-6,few,CASTKPTGVQGDSPLHF
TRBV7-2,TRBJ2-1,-,CASSAIAGGYNEQFF
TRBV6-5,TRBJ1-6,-,CASSSGTTNSPLHF
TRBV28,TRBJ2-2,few,CASGIGGRLTGELFF
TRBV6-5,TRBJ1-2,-,CASSPPGVNGYTF
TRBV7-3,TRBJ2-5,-,CASSLDSGGTQYF
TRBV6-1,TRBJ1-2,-,CASSESQGTGYTF
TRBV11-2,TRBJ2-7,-,CASSSSGSSYEQYF
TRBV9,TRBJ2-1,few,CASSVGTWRDGLAGVYNEQFF
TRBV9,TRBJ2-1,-,CASSALHEQFF
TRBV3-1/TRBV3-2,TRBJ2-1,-,CASLLSGGHNEQFF
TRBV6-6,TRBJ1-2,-,CASSSNYGYTF
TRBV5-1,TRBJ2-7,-,CASSVWSLGTHSYEQYF
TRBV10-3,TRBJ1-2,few,CAISGRNSPASQGYTF
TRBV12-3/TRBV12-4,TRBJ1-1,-,CASSLAQNTEAFF
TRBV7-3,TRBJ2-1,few,CASSFSSYNEQFF
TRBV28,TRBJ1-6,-,CASRIVGRSPLHF
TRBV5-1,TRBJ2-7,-,CASNAGEGEQYF
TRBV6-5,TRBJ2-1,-,CASCRLAGNEQFF
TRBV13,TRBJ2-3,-,CASSSSLAGVTDTQYF
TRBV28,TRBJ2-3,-,CASSPWERGTDTQYF
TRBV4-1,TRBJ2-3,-,CASSQEGGGLDTQYF
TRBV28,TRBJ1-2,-,CASRMGANGYTF
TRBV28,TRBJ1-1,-,CASSFLSLTGRSTEAFF
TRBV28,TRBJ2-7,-,CASSSRLAGSWGEQYF
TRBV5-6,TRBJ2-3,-,CASSLGEADTQYF